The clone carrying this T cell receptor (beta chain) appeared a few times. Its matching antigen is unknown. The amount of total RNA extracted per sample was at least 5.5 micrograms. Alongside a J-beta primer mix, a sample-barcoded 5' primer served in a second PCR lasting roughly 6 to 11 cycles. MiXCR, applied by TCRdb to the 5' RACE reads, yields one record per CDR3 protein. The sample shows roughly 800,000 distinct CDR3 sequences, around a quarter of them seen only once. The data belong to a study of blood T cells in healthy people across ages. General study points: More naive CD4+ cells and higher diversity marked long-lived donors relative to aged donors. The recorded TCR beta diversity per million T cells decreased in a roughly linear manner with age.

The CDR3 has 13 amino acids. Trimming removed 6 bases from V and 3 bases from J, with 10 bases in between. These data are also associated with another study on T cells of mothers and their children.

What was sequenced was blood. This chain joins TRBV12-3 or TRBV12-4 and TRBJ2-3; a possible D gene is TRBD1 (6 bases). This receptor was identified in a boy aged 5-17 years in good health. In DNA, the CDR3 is TGTGCCAGCAGGGACAGTTTAACAGATACGCAGTATTTT. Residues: CASRDSLTDTQYF.